The 31 T cell receptor beta chains reported below all come from one sample, sequenced in a study of blood T cell repertoires in COVID-19. This table comes from immunoSEQ multiplex PCR, and its TCRdb copy is limited to in-frame clones, with some not included. Among roughly 240,000 clones listed, more than 70% were seen once. What was sequenced was PBMCs or T cells enriched from blood (not recorded which). The receptors come from a woman aged 35 to 49 with acute COVID-19.

A single count supports this clone. The chain couples TRBV5-4 to TRBJ2-7; 14 bases fit TRBD2. Germline trimming cut 4 bases from V and 10 bases from J; bases unmatched to any gene: 4. Germline-derived CDR1 and CDR2 are SGHNT and YYREEE (reference sequence). CDR3 length: 13 residues. This CDR3 reads CASSPGLAGVQYV. DNA for the CDR3: TGTGCCAGCAGCCCGGGACTAGCGGGAGTACAGTACGTC.

This CDR3 reads CATRDRRYNEQFF. CDR3 nucleotides: TGTGCCACCCGGGACAGGAGATACAATGAGCAGTTCTTC. This chain uses TRBV12-3 or TRBV12-4 with TRBJ2-1; TRBD1 matches 8 bases. V shed 10 bases and J 4 bases; nucleotides not matched to a gene: 6. The CDR3 totals 13 residues.

To note about this clone: This clone may be a read error of a much larger clone one base away. The chain has TRBV7-2 and TRBJ2-5; no definite D call. CDR3 length equals 11 residues. Trimming took off 2 bases at V and 5 bases at J, with 3 bases between the two ends. Germline values: CDR1 SGHTA, CDR2 FQGNSA. This CDR3 reads CASSLLETQYF. The CDR3 region has the DNA TGTGCCAGCAGCTTACTCGAGACCCAGTACTTC. Using reference TRBV7-2 and TRBJ2-5 for the parts outside the CDR3, the full variable domain is GAGVSQSPSNKVTEKGKDVELRCDPISGHTALYWYRQSLGQGLEFLIYFQGNSAPDKSGLPSDRFSAERTGGSVSTLTIQRTQQEDSAVYLCASSLLETQYFGPGTRLLVL.

The V gene is TRBV11-3, the J gene TRBJ2-3; the match to TRBD1 covers 9 bases. Losses at the gene ends were 5 bases for V and 5 bases for J; bases not matched to a gene: 11. Germline V gene lookup returns CDR1 SGHNT and CDR2 YENEEA. The CDR3 loop spans 16 amino acids. The CDR3 region has the DNA TGTGCCAGCAGCCCAGAACCGGGACAGGGAGGAGATACGCAGTATTTT. It yields the protein CASSPEPGQGGDTQYF.

This clone was detected only once. The rearrangement links TRBV28 to TRBJ1-1; tentatively, D is TRBD1 (5 bases). The CDR3 is 15 residues long. Germline V lookup: CDR1 MDHEN, CDR2 SYDVKM. The V end lost 4 bases, the J end lost 1 base, and 13 bases lay between the germline ends. CDR3 in DNA: TGTGCCAGCAGTTCCCCGGGGAGGGGGAACACTGAAGCTTTCTTT. Encoded protein: CASSSPGRGNTEAFF.

This clone has more than one count but fewer than ten. The rearrangement joins TRBV11-2 to TRBJ2-1, with 16 bases lining up with TRBD2. Germline trimming cut 1 base from V and 7 bases from J; bases unmatched to any gene: 7. Germline lookup yields CDR1 SGHAT and CDR2 FQNNGV. The CDR3 loop spans 18 amino acids. The CDR3 DNA is TGTGCCAGCAGCTTAGTCGCTGGGACTAGCGGGAGGGGTAATGAGCAGTTCTTC. Amino acids: CASSLVAGTSGRGNEQFF.

Written as DNA, the CDR3 is TGTGCCAGCAGCGTAGCAGGGGTAAAAGATGAGCAGTTCTTC. Translation gives CASSVAGVKDEQFF. V is TRBV9 and J is TRBJ2-1, with a possible D match to TRBD1 (6 bases). CDR3 size: 14 residues. Germline V gene data show CDR1 as SGDLS and CDR2 as YYNGEE. The V end was cut by 0 bases, the J end by 8 bases, with 12 bases between. Supplemented by reference TRBV9 and TRBJ2-1, the full variable domain reads DSGVTQTPKHLITATGQRVTLRCSPRSGDLSVYWYQQSLDQGLQFLIQYYNGEERAKGNILERFSAQQFPDLHSELNLSSLELGDSALYFCASSVAGVKDEQFFGPGTRLTVL.

A remark on this clone: Mismatch with germline at one junction end may stem from a read error. This chain joins TRBV12-3 or TRBV12-4 and TRBJ1-5, with 8 bases that match TRBD1. The length of the CDR3 is 11 residues. DNA of the CDR3: TGCAGGGGGCTGGGAAATCAGCCCCAGCATTTT. It encodes CRGLGNQPQHF.

This CDR3 is CASSLRPSGVSSYEQYF. The CDR3 bases are TGTGCCAGCAGCTTGAGGCCTAGCGGGGTGAGCTCCTACGAGCAGTACTTC. This chain connects TRBV5-6 to TRBJ2-7; 9 bases agree with TRBD2. After removal of 1 base from V and 0 bases from J, the junction contained 8 bases not matched to a gene. CDR1 is SGHDT, CDR2 YYEEEE, per germline. This CDR3 spans 17 amino acids.

The V and J genes are TRBV5-5 and TRBJ1-1; 10 bases map to TRBD1. The CDR3 consists of 15 residues. The V gene end was trimmed by 6 bases and the J gene end by 4 bases; junction bases not matched to a gene: 9. Germline V lookup: CDR1 SGHKS, CDR2 YYEKEE (reference sequence). The CDR3 DNA is TGTGCCAGCATGCGAGGGGACAGGGGTGTCACTGAAGCTTTCTTT. Its protein product is CASMRGDRGVTEAFF.

The V gene is TRBV11-2, the J gene TRBJ1-3; possible D gene TRBD1, 5 bases. Trimming pared 1 base from V and 0 bases from J, leaving 13 bases between. The CDR3 contains 17 residues. Germline assignment: CDR1 SGHAT and CDR2 FQNNGV. The CDR3: CASSLAPRQFSGNTIYF. For the CDR3, the DNA is TGTGCCAGCAGCTTAGCCCCCCGACAGTTCTCTGGAAACACCATATATTTT.

The rearrangement links TRBV7-2 to TRBJ2-5, with a possible D match to TRBD1 (5 bases). Trimming stripped 5 bases from V and 4 bases from J, with 17 bases between. The length of the CDR3 is 15 residues. Per the germline V gene, CDR1 is SGHTA and CDR2 is FQGNSA. The CDR3 is CASSRQLGRGETQYF. The CDR3 nucleotides read TGTGCCAGCAGCCGGCAACTGGGGCGAGGAGAGACCCAGTACTTC.

The V gene is TRBV30, the J gene TRBJ2-2; a possible D gene is TRBD2 (5 bases). The CDR3 length is 18 residues. Germline-derived CDR1 and CDR2 are GTSNPN and SVGIG (reference sequence). Trimming shortened V by 4 bases and J by 5 bases, and 26 bases separated the two germline ends. The CDR3 loop reads CAWNPAGRGLVGTGELFF. The CDR3 DNA reads TGTGCCTGGAACCCTGCGGGCCGCGGGCTGGTAGGGACCGGGGAGCTGTTTTTT.

This chain uses TRBV9 with TRBJ1-5; D is ambiguous. V was cut by 0 bases and J by 2 bases, with 9 bases left in between. The germline gives CDR1 SGDLS, CDR2 YYNGEE. The CDR3 extends over 15 amino acids. CDR3 protein: CASSVDGSGNQPQHF. DNA for the CDR3: TGTGCCAGCAGCGTAGATGGGAGTGGCAATCAGCCCCAGCATTTT.

This rearrangement joins TRBV2 to TRBJ2-3; the match to TRBD2 covers 14 bases. This CDR3 comprises 15 residues. From germline, CDR1 is SNHLY and CDR2 FYNNEI. V shed 7 bases and J 6 bases; nucleotides not matched to a gene: 6. The CDR3 is CASTRTSGGTDTQYF. For the CDR3, the DNA is TGTGCCAGCACCCGGACTAGCGGGGGGACGGATACGCAGTATTTT.

The V call is TRBV7-6, the J call TRBJ2-2, with 9 bases that match TRBD2. Germline V gene sequence: CDR1 SGHVS, CDR2 FNYEAQ. The CDR3 spans 16 residues. Unmatched junction bases numbered 5, after V lost 5 bases and J lost 1 base. The CDR3 here is CASSPKAGGNTGELFF. The CDR3 DNA reads as TGTGCCAGCAGCCCTAAAGCGGGAGGGAACACCGGGGAGCTGTTTTTT. The whole variable domain, remainder taken from reference TRBV7-6 and TRBJ2-2, is GAGVSQSPRYKVTKRGQDVALRCDPISGHVSLYWYRQALGQGPEFLTYFNYEAQQDKSGLPNDRFSAERPEGSISTLTIQRTEQRDSAMYRCASSPKAGGNTGELFFGEGSRLTVL.

The V gene is TRBV5-6, the J gene TRBJ2-7; TRBD1 agrees at 9 bases. The CDR3 covers 12 residues. Germline V gene sequence: CDR1 SGHDT, CDR2 YYEEEE. CDR3 nucleotide sequence: TGTGCCAGCAGCTTGGCGTCGACAGGGGGAGAGGTC. It yields the protein CASSLASTGGEV.

The V gene is TRBV24-1, the J gene TRBJ1-5; TRBD1 aligns across 7 bases. Per germline, CDR1 KGHDR and CDR2 SFDVKD. V shed 3 bases and J 6 bases; nucleotides not matched to a gene: 4. The CDR3 loop spans 14 amino acids. The CDR3 DNA reads as TGTGCCACCAGTGATGTGGGACAGCCTCAGCCCCAGCATTTT. Amino acid sequence: CATSDVGQPQPQHF.

The gene calls are TRBV2 and TRBJ2-3; 15 bases match TRBD2. This CDR3 is built from 15 residues. J was trimmed by 9 bases and V by 4 bases; bases with no gene match: 5. The germline gives CDR1 SNHLY, CDR2 FYNNEI. The CDR3, as DNA: TGTGCCAGCAGTGCCCCGGGACTAGCGGGGGGAACGCAGTATTTT. Translation: CASSAPGLAGGTQYF.

This chain's CDR3 is CATSRKNRASSYNSPLHF. The CDR3 nucleotides read TGTGCCACCAGCAGAAAAAACAGGGCCAGCTCCTATAATTCACCCCTCCACTTT. The chain has TRBV15 and TRBJ1-6, with D possibly matching TRBD1 (6 bases). The germline V gene has CDR1 LNHNV and CDR2 YYDKDF (reference sequence). CDR3 size: 18 residues. V was trimmed by 2 bases and J by 0 bases, leaving 14 bases between them.

This clone was found once. This rearrangement joins TRBV15 to TRBJ2-1; 7 nucleotides align to TRBD2. With V trimmed by 0 bases and J by 7 bases, 12 bases remained unmatched. The CDR3 contains 17 residues. Germline loops: CDR1 LNHNV, CDR2 YYDKDF (reference sequence). DNA of the CDR3: TGTGCCACCAGCAGAGATCAGGCTGGCGGGAGCCCGAATGAGCAGTTCTTC. Its protein product is CATSRDQAGGSPNEQFF.

In its sample, this clone was seen once. V and J are TRBV6-5 and TRBJ1-1; the match to TRBD1 covers 11 bases. V dropped 6 bases and J dropped 1; count of bases not matched to a gene: 4. CDR3 size: 15 residues. Germline assignment: CDR1 MNHEY and CDR2 SVGAGI. The CDR3: CASSPGTGGNTEAFF. The CDR3 DNA reads as TGTGCCAGCAGCCCCGGGACAGGGGGGAACACTGAAGCTTTCTTT.

In this sample, this clone turned up a few times. The chain uses TRBV11-2 and TRBJ2-7; possible D gene TRBD1, 5 bases. The length of the CDR3 is 14 residues. In germline, CDR1 is SGHAT, CDR2 FQNNGV. V was cut by 5 bases and J by 3 bases, with 14 bases left in between. CDR3 sequence reads: CASSTLQGGYEQYF. Written as DNA, the CDR3 is TGTGCCAGCAGCACACTCCAGGGTGGCTACGAGCAGTACTTC.

This chain joins TRBV19 and TRBJ1-1; a possible D gene is TRBD1 (5 bases). The length of the CDR3 is 14 residues. Looked up from germline, CDR1 is LNHDA and CDR2 is SQIVND (reference sequence). Trimming shortened V by 5 bases and J by 4 bases, and 14 bases separated the two germline ends. The CDR3 sequence is CASSPSPGGTEAFF. The CDR3 DNA reads as TGTGCCAGTAGTCCCTCTCCGGGGGGCACTGAAGCTTTCTTT. Full variable domain (missing parts from reference TRBV19 and TRBJ1-1): DGGITQSPKYLFRKEGQNVTLSCEQNLNHDAMYWYRQDPGQGLRLIYYSQIVNDFQKGDIAEGYSVSREKKESFPLTVTSAQKNPTAFYLCASSPSPGGTEAFFGQGTRLTVV.

J is TRBJ2-1 and V is TRBV18; TRBD1 matches at 9 bases. This CDR3 contains 15 residues. Losses at the gene ends were 2 bases for V and 5 bases for J; bases not matched to a gene: 4. Looked up from germline, CDR1 is KGHSH and CDR2 is LQKENI. CDR3 sequence reads: CASSPWTGVDNEQFF. Written as DNA, the CDR3 is TGTGCCAGCTCACCATGGACAGGGGTGGACAATGAGCAGTTCTTC.

The chain is built from TRBV4-1 and TRBJ1-3; TRBD1 might be the D (5 bases). The germline V gene encodes CDR1 MGHRA and CDR2 YSYEKL. The ends were cut back, 1 base at V and 4 bases at J, with 11 bases in the middle. This CDR3 has 15 residues. The CDR3 DNA reads TGCGCCAGCAGCCAAGGGCCTCAGGGAGGAAACACCATATATTTT. It is translated as CASSQGPQGGNTIYF.

This chain uses TRBV7-2 with TRBJ2-5; TRBD2 matches 7 bases. This CDR3 comprises 17 residues. The J segment lost 1 base and the V segment lost 3 bases, leaving 11 bases of the junction unmatched. CDR1 and CDR2 from the germline V gene are SGHTA and FQGNSA. The CDR3 reads CASSFTSGISFQETQYF. In DNA, the CDR3 is TGTGCCAGCAGCTTCACCAGCGGGATCTCGTTCCAAGAGACCCAGTACTTC.

This chain joins TRBV29-1 and TRBJ1-2; D not certain. V was clipped by 4 bases and J by 4 bases, with 7 bases between them. The CDR3 spans 11 residues. Germline V gene data show CDR1 as SQVTM and CDR2 as ANQGSEA. The CDR3 sequence: CSVGLVYGYTF. CDR3 DNA: TGCAGCGTTGGGCTGGTCTATGGCTACACCTTC.

This rearrangement joins TRBV29-1 to TRBJ2-2, with 9 bases aligning to TRBD1. This CDR3 comprises 14 residues. CDR1 is SQVTM, CDR2 ANQGSEA, per germline. V lost 8 bases to trimming and J lost 0 bases; unmatched junction nucleotides: 4. CDR3 DNA sequence: TGCAGCATAAGACAGGGGGCGAACACCGGGGAGCTGTTTTTT. Encoded protein: CSIRQGANTGELFF.

This sequence joins TRBV13 and TRBJ1-4; tentatively, D is TRBD1 (6 bases). The CDR3 has 14 residues. CDR1 and CDR2 from the germline V gene are PRHDT and FYEKMQ (reference sequence). The V gene lost 6 bases and the J gene lost 8 bases, with 16 bases spanning the gap. CDR3 sequence (DNA): TGTGCCAGCAGTGAGCAGGGGAAAGGGGAAAAACTGTTTTTT. Its translation is CASSEQGKGEKLFF.

The V and J genes are TRBV5-4 and TRBJ2-5; the D gene is possibly TRBD1 (7 bases). Trimming pared 1 base from V and 4 bases from J, leaving 14 bases between. The V gene's germline CDR1 is SGHNT and CDR2 YYREEE (reference sequence). This CDR3 has 15 residues. CDR3 sequence reads: CASSLSQGGRETQYF. CDR3 in DNA: TGTGCCAGCAGCTTGAGCCAGGGGGGTCGAGAGACCCAGTACTTC. The full variable domain, completed using reference TRBV5-4 and TRBJ2-5, is ETGVTQSPTHLIKTRGQQVTLRCSSQSGHNTVSWYQQALGQGPQFIFQYYREEENGRGNFPPRFSGLQFPNYSSELNVNALELDDSALYLCASSLSQGGRETQYFGPGTRLLVL.